This T cell receptor (beta chain) was recorded in a study of cytomegalovirus exposure and HLA in healthy donors. Though nominally healthy at sampling, donors likely had unrecorded immune exposures. Regarding this clone: The antigen remains unidentified.

Study-level findings and limits: Immune exposure was documented only through CMV serostatus. A later examination showed that TCR association rates differed by HLA locus, with DRB1 most and HLA-C fewest.

The CDR3 sequence is 16 residues long. The PCR employed 60 Vbeta primers together with 13 Jbeta primers. The assay was immunoSEQ multiplex PCR, and TCRdb's table has in-frame clones only and misses some. The sample consists of about 170,000 clones, about four fifths of them appearing once. Source material: PBMCs. This chain links TRBV21-1 with TRBJ1-6; whether TRBD1, the table's D call, matches the DNA was not checked. TRBV21-1 has pseudogene status. The origin of this receptor is a woman younger than 35 in good health and CMV-seropositive. CDR3 nucleotides: TGTGCCAGCAGCAAAGGGGGGACAGGGGTATATTCACCCCTCCACTTT. It codes for CASSKGGTGVYSPLHF.